This TCR beta chain appears in the sequencing data of a study of T cell clonotyping in hematopoietic cell transplantation. Study-wide results and caveats: After transplant, recipient diversity fell while pathologically expanded clonotypes grew through day 180. Graft donor and pretransplant recipient Inverse Simpson Index values predicted broader posttransplant TCR diversity. CD4 and CD8 repertoire contributions could not be separated without sorting.

TCRdb keeps only in-frame clones here, not all; method: immunoSEQ multiplex PCR. Found here are over 7,500 clones, around 80% of them singletons; the top ten hold under 65%. Details on this clone: What it binds is not known.

The germline V gene encodes CDR1 SNHLY and CDR2 FYNNEI. Trimming left V 4 bases short and J 9 bases short, with 18 bases between. The CDR3 sequence is 14 residues long. The receptor was derived from a male patient in his sixties who had an allogeneic stem cell transplant from an unrelated donor, so the T cells may come from the graft donor. Some clones in this sample may be carry-over from other donors' samples. The V and J genes are TRBV2 and TRBJ1-1; D gene uncertain. The sample was PBMCs, taken at the time of graft-versus-host disease after allogeneic stem cell transplant. The CDR3 sequence: CASSVSWEAQKAFF. The CDR3 nucleotides are TGTGCCAGCAGTGTTTCATGGGAAGCTCAAAAAGCTTTCTTT.